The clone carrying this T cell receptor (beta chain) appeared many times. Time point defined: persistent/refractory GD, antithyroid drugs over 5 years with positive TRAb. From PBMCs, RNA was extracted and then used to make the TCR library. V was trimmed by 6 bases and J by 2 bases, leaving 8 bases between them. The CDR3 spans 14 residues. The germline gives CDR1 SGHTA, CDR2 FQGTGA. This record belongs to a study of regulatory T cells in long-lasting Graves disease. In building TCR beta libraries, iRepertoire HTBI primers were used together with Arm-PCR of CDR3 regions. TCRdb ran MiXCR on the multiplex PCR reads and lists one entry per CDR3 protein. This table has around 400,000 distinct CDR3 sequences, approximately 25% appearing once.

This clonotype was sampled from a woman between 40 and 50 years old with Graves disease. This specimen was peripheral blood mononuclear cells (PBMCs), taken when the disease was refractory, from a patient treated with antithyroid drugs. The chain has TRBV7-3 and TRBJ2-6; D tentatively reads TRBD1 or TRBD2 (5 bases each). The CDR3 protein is CASRRGTGANVLTF. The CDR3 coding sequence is TGTGCCAGCAGGAGGGGTACTGGGGCCAACGTCCTGACTTTC.